This entry lists 29 T cell receptor beta chains sequenced from one sample in a study of cytomegalovirus exposure and HLA in healthy donors. TCRdb's copy holds only in-frame clones and misses some; the assay was immunoSEQ multiplex PCR. The sample contains about 170,000 clones, around 92% of which appear only once. Sequencing was performed on PBMCs. The receptors here all came from a man aged 18 to 29 in good health and CMV-seropositive.

The chain employs TRBV19 and TRBJ2-1; 10 nucleotides match TRBD1. The CDR3 has 17 amino acids. Germline values: CDR1 LNHDA, CDR2 SQIVND (reference sequence). The J segment lost 4 bases and the V segment lost 5 bases, leaving 11 bases of the junction unmatched. The CDR3 sequence: CASSVDRGSSFYNEQFF. The CDR3, as DNA: TGTGCCAGTAGTGTGGACAGGGGGAGTTCGTTTTACAATGAGCAGTTCTTC.

The chain combines TRBV5-1 with TRBJ1-1; 7 bases line up with TRBD1. The CDR3 sequence is 16 residues long. J was trimmed by 4 bases and V by 1 base; bases with no gene match: 10. Germline-derived CDR1 and CDR2 are SGHRS and YFSETQ. The CDR3 is CASSLLSRGLGTEAFF. The CDR3, as DNA: TGCGCCAGCAGCTTGCTCTCTAGGGGGCTGGGCACTGAAGCTTTCTTT.

J is TRBJ2-1 and V is TRBV11-3, with D perhaps matching TRBD2 (5 bases). The V gene lost 4 bases and the J gene lost 0 bases, with 10 bases spanning the gap. In germline, CDR1 is SGHNT, CDR2 YENEEA. The CDR3 contains 15 residues. CDR3 loop: CASSSYSDSYNEQFF. The DNA for the CDR3 is TGTGCCAGCAGCTCCTATAGCGACTCCTACAATGAGCAGTTCTTC.

V usage is TRBV19 and J usage is TRBJ2-1; 15 nucleotides align to TRBD2. After removal of 6 bases from V and 2 bases from J, the junction contained 5 bases not matched to a gene. The CDR3 sequence is 17 residues long. Germline V gives CDR1 LNHDA, CDR2 SQIVND (reference sequence). The CDR3: CASSTGLAGGPYNEQFF. For the CDR3, the DNA is TGTGCCAGTAGCACGGGACTAGCGGGAGGACCCTACAATGAGCAGTTCTTC.

The chain has TRBV11-3 and TRBJ2-1; 9 bases match TRBD2. The CDR3 length is 15 residues. From germline, CDR1 is SGHNT and CDR2 YENEEA. The trim removed 5 bases at V and 4 bases at J, leaving 6 bases unmatched. CDR3 region: CASSGAGGRYNEQFF. For the CDR3, the DNA is TGTGCCAGCAGCGGAGCGGGAGGACGTTACAATGAGCAGTTCTTC.

In its sample, this clone was seen a few times. The chain has TRBV11-2 and TRBJ2-6; D is unclear. CDR1 and CDR2 from the germline V gene are SGHAT and FQNNGV. This CDR3 contains 13 residues. With 3 bases removed from V and 4 bases from J, the gap between germline ends came to 4 bases. The CDR3 DNA sequence: TGTGCCAGCAGCTTTTCAGGGGCCAACGTCCTGACTTTC. It translates to CASSFSGANVLTF.

The chain links TRBV5-1 to TRBJ2-1; 10 positions match TRBD2. Germline assignment: CDR1 SGHRS and CDR2 YFSETQ. Trimming removed 4 bases from V and 4 bases from J; junction bases left unmatched: 11. CDR3 length: 17 amino acids. CDR3 sequence: CASSVPLAGAAYNEQFF. CDR3 DNA sequence: TGCGCCAGCAGCGTGCCGCTAGCGGGAGCCGCTTACAATGAGCAGTTCTTC. Together with reference TRBV5-1 and TRBJ2-1, the CDR3 gives the full variable domain: KAGVTQTPRYLIKTRGQQVTLSCSPISGHRSVSWYQQTPGQGLQFLFEYFSETQRNKGNFPGRFSGRQFSNSRSEMNVSTLELGDSALYLCASSVPLAGAAYNEQFFGPGTRLTVL.

This chain connects TRBV29-1 to TRBJ2-1; 10 bases map to TRBD2. CDR3 length: 18 amino acids. V dropped 8 bases and J dropped 1; count of bases not matched to a gene: 17. CDR1 is SQVTM and CDR2 is ANQGSEA in the germline V gene. CDR3 residues: CSSYPERTSGTSYNEQFF. DNA of the CDR3: TGCAGCTCTTACCCGGAGAGGACTAGCGGTACATCCTACAATGAGCAGTTCTTC.

The chain joins TRBV29-1 to TRBJ2-7; 10 bases line up with TRBD1. The CDR3 has 15 residues. CDR1 is SQVTM, CDR2 ANQGSEA, per germline. V lost 4 bases to trimming and J lost 2 bases; unmatched junction nucleotides: 8. CDR3 in amino acids: CSVALPGQGAYEQYF. For the CDR3, the DNA is TGCAGCGTTGCTCTGCCAGGACAGGGGGCCTACGAGCAGTACTTC.

The chain uses TRBV7-9 and TRBJ2-7; D is possibly TRBD2 (6 bases). V was clipped by 5 bases and J by 0 bases, with 17 bases between them. This CDR3 is 16 amino acids long. Germline loops: CDR1 SEHNR, CDR2 FQNEAQ (reference sequence). DNA of the CDR3: TGTGCCAGCAGCCCTGAACGGGAGTTAGTCTCCTACGAGCAGTACTTC. Protein sequence: CASSPERELVSYEQYF.

The gene calls are TRBV5-4 and TRBJ2-5, with 11 bases lining up with TRBD2. The J segment lost 5 bases and the V segment lost 4 bases, leaving 10 bases of the junction unmatched. Germline values: CDR1 SGHNT, CDR2 YYREEE (reference sequence). The CDR3 sequence is 16 residues long. The CDR3 DNA sequence: TGTGCCAGCAGCAGTAGCGGGAGGGATTGGTCGGAGACCCAGTACTTC. Encoded protein: CASSSSGRDWSETQYF.

The chain recombines TRBV4-2 with TRBJ1-4, with D possibly being TRBD1 (5 bases). The germline V gene has CDR1 LGHNA and CDR2 YNFKEQ. V lost 3 bases and J 7 bases, leaving 12 bases between the germline ends. The CDR3 has 14 amino acids. CDR3 sequence: CASSQEGTGEKLFF. CDR3 DNA: TGTGCCAGCAGCCAGGAGGGGACCGGTGAAAAACTGTTTTTT.

This clone was detected only once. This chain links TRBV9 with TRBJ2-1, with D tentatively TRBD1 (6 bases). The CDR3 has 15 amino acids. V lost 3 bases and J lost 2, with 12 bases in between. Germline V gene data show CDR1 as SGDLS and CDR2 as YYNGEE. In DNA form, the CDR3 reads TGTGCCAGCAGCGGCACAGGGCTCGCCTACAATGAGCAGTTCTTC. Translation gives CASSGTGLAYNEQFF.

This chain joins TRBV5-4 and TRBJ2-7, with 7 positions matching TRBD2. CDR3 length: 15 residues. In germline, CDR1 is SGHNT, CDR2 YYREEE (reference sequence). V lost 4 bases, J lost 1 base, and 8 bases stayed unmatched. The CDR3 coding sequence is TGTGCCAGCAGCGCGCCGGCTAGCGGTTCCTACGAGCAGTACTTC. Amino acids: CASSAPASGSYEQYF.

This rearrangement joins TRBV5-5 to TRBJ2-1; perhaps TRBD1 as D (5 bases). CDR3 length: 15 residues. Germline CDR1 reads SGHKS; CDR2 reads YYEKEE (reference sequence). V lost 5 bases to trimming and J lost 6 bases, with 18 bases between them. CDR3 bases: TGTGCCAGCAGTCTGACAGACAGCCGGGTCAATGAGCAGTTCTTC. Its translation is CASSLTDSRVNEQFF.

The rearrangement links TRBV2 to TRBJ2-5; 11 bases match TRBD2. Germline values: CDR1 SNHLY, CDR2 FYNNEI. V shed 7 bases, J shed 5 bases, and the junction held 6 bases outside the gene matches. This CDR3 spans 14 amino acids. The CDR3 DNA reads TGTGCCAGCACAGTAGCGGGAGGGCGGGAGACCCAGTACTTC. As protein: CASTVAGGRETQYF.

The V call is TRBV5-1, the J call TRBJ2-5; possible D gene TRBD1, 5 bases. V was shortened by 0 bases and J by 5 bases, with 11 bases between the two germline ends. Germline loops: CDR1 SGHRS, CDR2 YFSETQ. CDR3 size: 14 residues. CDR3: CASSLVPTDETQYF. The CDR3 region has the DNA TGCGCCAGCAGCTTGGTCCCGACAGACGAGACCCAGTACTTC.

The CDR3 loop is CASSPPGGTGELFF. CDR3 DNA sequence: TGTGCCAGCTCACCACCGGGGGGCACCGGGGAGCTGTTTTTT. The chain carries TRBV18 and TRBJ2-2, with D tentatively TRBD2 (6 bases). The length of the CDR3 is 14 residues. The V and J ends lost 0 bases and 4 bases respectively, with 6 bases between them. CDR1 and CDR2 from the germline V gene are KGHSH and LQKENI.

The V call is TRBV6-1, the J call TRBJ1-2; D is possibly TRBD1 (6 bases). Trimming pared 3 bases from V and 2 bases from J, leaving 16 bases between. The CDR3 runs to 16 residues. Germline V gene sequence: CDR1 MNHNS, CDR2 SASEGT. CDR3 bases: TGTGCCAGCAGTGACCTTCAGGGGCGGTCGAACTATGGCTACACCTTC. This translates into CASSDLQGRSNYGYTF.

The chain is built from TRBV6-4 and TRBJ2-1, with 8 bases lining up with TRBD1. CDR1 is MRHNA, CDR2 SNTAGT, per germline. CDR3 length: 14 residues. J gave up 9 bases and V 5 bases, and 9 bases lay outside the gene matches. The CDR3 here is CASSRTGRLSEQFF. CDR3 nucleotide sequence: TGTGCCAGCAGTCGGACAGGGAGGTTAAGTGAGCAGTTCTTC.

The CDR3 sequence is CASGSRDEQFF. The CDR3 nucleotides read TGTGCCAGCGGGTCGAGGGATGAGCAGTTCTTC. V is TRBV11-3 and J is TRBJ2-1; a weak D match, TRBD2 (5 bases). This CDR3 comprises 11 residues. CDR1 and CDR2 from the germline V gene are SGHNT and YENEEA. V lost 8 bases to trimming and J lost 8 bases, with 10 bases between them.

J is TRBJ2-1 and V is TRBV28; D perhaps matches TRBD2 (5 bases). Germline V CDR1 and CDR2: MDHEN, SYDVKM. V lost 3 bases, J lost 1 base, and 10 bases lay in between. The CDR3 is 15 residues long. CDR3 amino acids: CASSFSGGSYNEQFF. The CDR3 DNA is TGTGCCAGCAGTTTTTCAGGCGGGTCCTACAATGAGCAGTTCTTC.

This sequence joins TRBV7-2 and TRBJ1-2; D is ambiguous. CDR1 is SGHTA, CDR2 FQGNSA, per germline. This CDR3 is 11 amino acids long. The germline V and J ends were trimmed by 3 bases and 5 bases, with 4 bases remaining between them. The CDR3 is CASSFLYGYTF. Written as DNA, the CDR3 is TGTGCCAGCAGCTTTTTATATGGCTACACCTTC.

V usage is TRBV29-1 and J usage is TRBJ2-2; perhaps TRBD2 as D (5 bases). V was cut by 0 bases and J by 8 bases, with 10 bases left in between. This CDR3 has 13 residues. Germline CDR1 and CDR2: SQVTM and ANQGSEA. The CDR3 DNA reads TGCAGCGTTGAAGATCAATCGGGAGGGGAGCTGTTTTTT. It is translated as CSVEDQSGGELFF.

This clone was observed once. In nucleotides, the CDR3 is TGTGCCAGCAGCTTTGGGACAGCCGAAGAAAAACTGTTTTTT. Translated, it gives CASSFGTAEEKLFF. The chain uses TRBV5-6 and TRBJ1-4, with 7 nucleotides matching TRBD1. The CDR3 runs to 14 residues. Germline V gene sequence: CDR1 SGHDT, CDR2 YYEEEE. V trimming: 2 bases; J trimming: 8 bases; junction bases outside the gene matches: 6.

The chain has TRBV7-9 and TRBJ1-3, with D maybe TRBD1 (6 bases). This CDR3 has 18 residues. Trimming removed 3 bases at V and 0 bases at J, with 18 bases between. CDR1 and CDR2 (germline): SEHNR, FQNEAQ (reference sequence). CDR3 amino acids: CASSFPPRTETSGNTIYF. CDR3 coding DNA: TGTGCCAGCAGCTTTCCGCCCCGGACAGAAACCTCTGGAAACACCATATATTTT.

The genes are TRBV5-1 and TRBJ2-1; 8 positions agree with TRBD1. V lost 4 bases, J lost 8 bases, and 11 bases stayed unmatched. This CDR3 region has 15 residues. Germline CDR1 SGHRS, CDR2 YFSETQ. CDR3 nucleotides: TGCGCCAGCAGCCAAAGGACAGGGTGGATGGATGAGCAGTTCTTC. Residues: CASSQRTGWMDEQFF.

This clone was recorded only once. V gene TRBV27 combines with J gene TRBJ2-5; 7 bases fit TRBD1. The CDR3 extends over 14 amino acids. Per the germline V gene, CDR1 is MNHEY and CDR2 is SMNVEV (reference sequence). The ends lost 3 bases at V and 2 bases at J; junction bases unmatched: 3. The CDR3 nucleotides are TGTGCCAGCAGTTTTCTGGACAGGCAAGAGACCCAGTACTTC. Protein: CASSFLDRQETQYF.

This chain connects TRBV4-1 to TRBJ2-1, with 9 bases fitting TRBD2. The CDR3 runs to 16 residues. The V segment lost 4 bases and the J segment 6 bases; nucleotides outside the gene matches: 10. Germline V lookup: CDR1 MGHRA, CDR2 YSYEKL. CDR3 in amino acids: CASSRRVGLAINEQFF. In DNA, the CDR3 is TGCGCCAGCAGCCGTAGGGTGGGACTAGCAATCAATGAGCAGTTCTTC.